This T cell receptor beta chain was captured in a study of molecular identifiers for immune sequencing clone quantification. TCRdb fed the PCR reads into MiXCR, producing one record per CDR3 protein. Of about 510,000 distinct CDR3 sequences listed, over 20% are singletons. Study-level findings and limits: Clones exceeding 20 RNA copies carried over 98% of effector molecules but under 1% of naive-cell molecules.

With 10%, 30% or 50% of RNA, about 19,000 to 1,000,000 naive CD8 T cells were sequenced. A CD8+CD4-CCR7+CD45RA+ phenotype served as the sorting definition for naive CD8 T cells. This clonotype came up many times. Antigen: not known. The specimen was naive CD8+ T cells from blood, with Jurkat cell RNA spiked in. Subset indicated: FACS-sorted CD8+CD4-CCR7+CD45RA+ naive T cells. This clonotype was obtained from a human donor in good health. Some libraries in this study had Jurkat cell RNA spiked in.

CDR3 region: CASSLGQGPSSYEQYF. The CDR3 nucleotides read TGTGCCAGCAGCTTGGGACAGGGCCCCAGCTCCTACGAGCAGTACTTC. This chain connects TRBV7-9 to TRBJ2-7; 9 nucleotides line up with TRBD1. J lost 0 bases, V lost 3 bases, and 6 bases had no gene match. This CDR3 is built from 16 residues. Germline CDR1 SEHNR, CDR2 FQNEAQ (reference sequence).